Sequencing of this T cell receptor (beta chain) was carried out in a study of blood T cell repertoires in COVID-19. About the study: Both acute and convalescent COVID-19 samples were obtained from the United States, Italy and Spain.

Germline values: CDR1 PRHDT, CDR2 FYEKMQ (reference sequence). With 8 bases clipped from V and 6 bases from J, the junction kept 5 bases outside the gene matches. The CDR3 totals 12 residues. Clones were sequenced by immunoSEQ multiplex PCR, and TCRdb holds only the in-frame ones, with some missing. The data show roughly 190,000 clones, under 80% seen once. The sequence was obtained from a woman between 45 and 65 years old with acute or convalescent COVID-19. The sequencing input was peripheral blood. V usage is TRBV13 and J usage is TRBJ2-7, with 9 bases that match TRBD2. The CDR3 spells CASLRGGTEQYF. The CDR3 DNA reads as TGTGCCAGCTTGCGGGGGGGGACCGAGCAGTACTTC. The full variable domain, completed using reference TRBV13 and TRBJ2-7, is AAGVIQSPRHLIKEKRETATLKCYPIPRHDTVYWYQQGPGQDPQFLISFYEKMQSDKGSIPDRFSAQQFSDYHSELNMSSLELGDSALYFCASLRGGTEQYFGPGTRLTVT.